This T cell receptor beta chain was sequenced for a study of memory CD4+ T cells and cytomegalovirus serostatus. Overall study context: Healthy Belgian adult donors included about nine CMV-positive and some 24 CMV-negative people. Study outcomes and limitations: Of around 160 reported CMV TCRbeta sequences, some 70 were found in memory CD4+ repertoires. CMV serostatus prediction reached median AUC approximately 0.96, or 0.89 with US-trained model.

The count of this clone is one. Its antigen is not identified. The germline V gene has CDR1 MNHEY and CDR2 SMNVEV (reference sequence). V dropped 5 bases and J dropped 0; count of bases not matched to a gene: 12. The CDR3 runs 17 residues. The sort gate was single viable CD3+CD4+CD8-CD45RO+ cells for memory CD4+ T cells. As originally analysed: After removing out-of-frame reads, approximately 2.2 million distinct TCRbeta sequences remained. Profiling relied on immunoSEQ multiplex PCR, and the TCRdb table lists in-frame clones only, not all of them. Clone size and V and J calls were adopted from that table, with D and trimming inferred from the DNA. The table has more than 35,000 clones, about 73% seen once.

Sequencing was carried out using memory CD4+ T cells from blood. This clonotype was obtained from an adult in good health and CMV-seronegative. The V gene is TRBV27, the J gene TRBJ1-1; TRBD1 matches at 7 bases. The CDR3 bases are TGTGCCAGCAGTCCCTATTCAGGGGGAAGGATGAACACTGAAGCTTTCTTT. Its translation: CASSPYSGGRMNTEAFF.